Below, 2 T cell receptor beta chains from the same sample are listed, as sequenced in a study of shared clonotypes between healthy human individuals. The naive CD8 fraction comprised CD45RO-negative cells positively selected for CCR7 and excluded terminally differentiated effector memory CD45RA+ cells. Method: immunoSEQ multiplex PCR; TCRdb's copy keeps in-frame clones and lacks some. The table records more than 600,000 clones, 90% to 95% of them present only once. Sequenced sample: naive CD8+ T cells sorted from blood. The origin of the receptors is a man aged 25-40 years in good health.

This chain uses TRBV27 with TRBJ1-1; TRBD1 might be the D (6 bases). The CDR3 spans 11 residues. V was pared by 9 bases and J by 11 bases, with 16 bases between. The germline CDR1 and CDR2 sequences are MNHEY and SMNVEV (reference sequence). The CDR3 DNA sequence: TGTGCCAGTGGGAGGGGGATAGGTGCTTTCTTT. Translating gives CASGRGIGAFF.

The CDR3, as DNA: TGTGCCAGCAGCCACCGGGGACTAGCGGGAGGGCCAGGCACAACAGATACGCAGTATTTT. Translated: CASSHRGLAGGPGTTDTQYF. The chain links TRBV13 to TRBJ2-3, with TRBD2 matching 16 bases. With 5 bases clipped from V and 3 bases from J, the junction kept 14 bases outside the gene matches. The V gene's germline CDR1 is PRHDT and CDR2 FYEKMQ (reference sequence). The CDR3 totals 20 residues.